The rows below give T cell receptor beta chains drawn from one sample of a study of T cells in Graves' hyperthyroidism and ophthalmopathy. TCRdb re-called the multiplex PCR reads with MiXCR, one entry per CDR3 protein. The sample gives about 610,000 distinct CDR3 sequences, 15% to 20% of which show up once; roughly 3.4% is in the top ten. Sequencing input: blood. These receptors were collected from a middle-aged woman with Graves' ophthalmopathy. Both conserved end residues are part of each CDR3.

j_gene | v_gene | CDR3aa
TRBJ1-1 | TRBV7-9 | CASSLGTGRTEAFF
TRBJ1-2 | TRBV7-2 | CASSLAAGKYGYTF
TRBJ1-1 | TRBV5-1 | CASSLIPGSNTEAFF
TRBJ2-5 | TRBV6-1 | CASRGTSGRQETQYF
TRBJ2-5 | TRBV7-9 | CASSLQAGTGTLIQETQYF
TRBJ2-7 | TRBV11-2 | CASSSTPGTGGYEQYF
TRBJ2-6 | TRBV10-3 | CAISESGTGVSGANVLTF
TRBJ1-2 | TRBV27 | CASRSTGKGGGYTF
TRBJ2-5 | TRBV6-2/TRBV6-3 | CASSYPTSGKETQYF
TRBJ2-7 | TRBV2 | CASSAGSFGLAGIEQYF
TRBJ1-2 | TRBV3-1 | CASSQVGANYGYTF
TRBJ2-2 | TRBV20-1 | CSASGGRMNTGELFF
TRBJ2-3 | TRBV19 | CASSSLAGRDTQYF
TRBJ2-4 | TRBV14 | CASSQDRAKQYF
TRBJ2-3 | TRBV2 | CASSEQGQRTDTQYF
TRBJ2-1 | TRBV7-9 | CASSRTSGGSYNEQFF
TRBJ2-7 | TRBV6-6 | CASSYSQGPTSPREQYF
TRBJ1-1 | TRBV7-9 | CASSGPDRDTEAFF
TRBJ2-7 | TRBV3-1 | CASSQNLGLAAYEQYF
TRBJ2-7 | TRBV20-1 | CSARDSLAGNYEQYF
TRBJ1-2 | TRBV12-3/TRBV12-4 | CASSSGTNGYTF
TRBJ1-5 | TRBV12-3/TRBV12-4 | CASSLRDAGQPQHF
TRBJ2-1 | TRBV3-1 | CASSQRGTTNNEQFF
TRBJ2-2 | TRBV18 | CASSPLAGNTGELFF
TRBJ2-7 | TRBV7-9 | CASSLAPSREQYF
TRBJ2-2 | TRBV6-1 | CASTAAGVGTGELFF
TRBJ1-1 | TRBV3-1 | CASSQDRTENTEAFF
TRBJ2-2 | TRBV28 | CASTPRSGELFF
TRBJ1-4 | TRBV11-2 | CASRSGQGNEKLFF
TRBJ2-1 | TRBV6-2/TRBV6-3 | CASSEWRNSGEQFF
TRBJ1-2 | TRBV27 | CASSPRGRAYGYTF
TRBJ2-2 | TRBV27 | CASNGGGELFF
TRBJ2-3 | TRBV18 | CASSPLGLFSTATDTQYF
TRBJ2-1 | TRBV18 | CASSPRPLGEQFF
TRBJ1-4 | TRBV4-1 | CASILRPRGVGSPNEKLFF
TRBJ1-6 | TRBV7-3 | CASSLQGTGSPLHF
TRBJ2-1 | TRBV28 | CASRTGTAYNEQFF
TRBJ2-7 | TRBV10-3 | CAISAAGGSSVSYEQCF
TRBJ2-5 | TRBV7-9 | CASSLGSGRETQYF
TRBJ2-4 | TRBV20-1 | CSARVFQGVSNIQYF
TRBJ1-5 | TRBV2 | CASRGRGNQPQHF
TRBJ2-5 | TRBV28 | CASSFMEAQETQYF
TRBJ2-1 | TRBV7-9 | CASSSMSRDRDNEQFF
TRBJ1-5 | TRBV6-1 | CASSPRTGGLEQPQHF
TRBJ2-1 | TRBV6-1 | CASEVPFRNEQFF
TRBJ2-3 | TRBV7-6 | CASSHNRGSTDTQYF
TRBJ2-1 | TRBV25-1 | CASTRAGGIYEQFF
TRBJ1-4 | TRBV7-6 | CASSLGLGAEKLFF
TRBJ2-1 | TRBV27 | CASSLMGTSGIEQFF
TRBJ1-5 | TRBV7-2 | CASSLVAENNQPQHF
TRBJ2-2 | TRBV7-2 | CASSSDLRAAGELFF
TRBJ1-1 | TRBV6-1 | CASSEAGPYEAFF
TRBJ2-3 | TRBV4-2 | CASSQESNLGQGDNTQYF
TRBJ2-2 | TRBV5-1 | CASSLTGGGELFF